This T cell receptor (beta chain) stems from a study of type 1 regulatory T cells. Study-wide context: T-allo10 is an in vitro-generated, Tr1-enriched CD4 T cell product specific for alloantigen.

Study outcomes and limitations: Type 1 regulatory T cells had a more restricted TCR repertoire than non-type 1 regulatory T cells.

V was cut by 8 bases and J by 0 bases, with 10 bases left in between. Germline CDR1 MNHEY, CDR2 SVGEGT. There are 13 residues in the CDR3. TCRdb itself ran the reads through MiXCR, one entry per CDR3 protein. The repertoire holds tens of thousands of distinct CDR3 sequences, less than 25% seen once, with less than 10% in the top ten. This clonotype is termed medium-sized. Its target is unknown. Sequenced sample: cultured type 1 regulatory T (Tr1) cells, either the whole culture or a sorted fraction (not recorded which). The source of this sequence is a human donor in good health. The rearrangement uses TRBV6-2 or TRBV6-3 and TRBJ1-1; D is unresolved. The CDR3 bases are TGTGCCAGCCGTCGGATACTGAACACTGAAGCTTTCTTT. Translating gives CASRRILNTEAFF.